This T cell receptor beta chain derives from a study of cytomegalovirus exposure and HLA in healthy donors. Study-wide background: Findings of an earlier analysis included around 100 million unique TCR beta sequences from around 180 million T cells.

The primer mix had 60 Vbeta and 13 Jbeta primers. Libraries were prepared by immunoSEQ multiplex PCR; TCRdb keeps only in-frame clonotypes and omits some of them. This sample has over 150,000 clones, with around 67% found just once. Trimming took 3 bases from V and 0 from J; bases not matched to a gene: 10. Looked up from germline, CDR1 is KGHSH and CDR2 is LQKENI. The CDR3 is 17 residues long. The chain uses TRBV18 and TRBJ2-7; TRBD2 agrees at 8 bases. Sequenced input: PBMCs. The sequence derives from a woman aged 18-29 years in good health and CMV-seropositive. The CDR3 protein is CASSPIPGRVSSYEQYF. CDR3 DNA sequence: TGTGCCAGCTCACCGATCCCCGGGAGGGTAAGCTCCTACGAGCAGTACTTC.